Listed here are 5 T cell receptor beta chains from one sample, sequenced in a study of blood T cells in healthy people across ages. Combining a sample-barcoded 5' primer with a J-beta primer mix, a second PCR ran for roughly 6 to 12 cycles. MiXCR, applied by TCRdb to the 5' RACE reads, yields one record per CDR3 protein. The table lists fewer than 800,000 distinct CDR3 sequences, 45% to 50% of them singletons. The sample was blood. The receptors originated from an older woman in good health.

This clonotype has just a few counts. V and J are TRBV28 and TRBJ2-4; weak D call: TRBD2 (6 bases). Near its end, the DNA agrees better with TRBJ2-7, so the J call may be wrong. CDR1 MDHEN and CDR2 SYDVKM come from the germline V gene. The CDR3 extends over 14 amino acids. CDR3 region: CASSLSGRANEQYF. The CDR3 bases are TGTGCCAGCAGTTTATCCGGGAGAGCGAACGAGCAGTACTTC.

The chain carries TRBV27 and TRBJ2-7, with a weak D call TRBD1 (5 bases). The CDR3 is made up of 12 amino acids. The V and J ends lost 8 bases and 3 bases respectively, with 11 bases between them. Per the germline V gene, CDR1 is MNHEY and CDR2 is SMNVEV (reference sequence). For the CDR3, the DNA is TGTGCCAGCGGAGACAGTCTCTACGAGCAGTACTTC. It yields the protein CASGDSLYEQYF.

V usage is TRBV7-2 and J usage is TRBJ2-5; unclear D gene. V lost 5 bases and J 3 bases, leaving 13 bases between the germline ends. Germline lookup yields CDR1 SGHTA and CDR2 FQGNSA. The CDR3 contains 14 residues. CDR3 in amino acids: CASSLNTGKETQYF. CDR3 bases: TGTGCCAGCAGCCTAAATACCGGAAAAGAGACCCAGTACTTC.

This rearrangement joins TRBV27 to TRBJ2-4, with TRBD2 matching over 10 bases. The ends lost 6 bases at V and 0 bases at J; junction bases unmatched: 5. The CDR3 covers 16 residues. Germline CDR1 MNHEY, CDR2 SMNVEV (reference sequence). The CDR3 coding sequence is TGTGCCAGCAGCCCACTAGCGGGAAAAGCCAAAAACATTCAGTACTTC. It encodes CASSPLAGKAKNIQYF.

The CDR3 DNA is TGTGCCAGCAGCAGAAGGGGGGAGGCAGGTACGCAGTATTTT. Its protein product is CASSRRGEAGTQYF. V gene TRBV7-8 combines with J gene TRBJ2-3; D may correspond to TRBD1 or TRBD2 (6 bases each). The CDR3 extends over 14 amino acids. Trimming removed 5 bases at V and 8 bases at J, with 17 bases between. Germline CDR1 SGHVS, CDR2 FQNEAQ.